This TCR beta chain derives from a study of T cell responses to AZD1222 COVID-19 vaccine. The wider study: Second-dose schedules of about 4 or about 12 weeks were combined.

Broader study findings: Seropositive status at baseline applied to only 5 or 6 AZD1222 recipients. Spike-specific TCR breadth and depth were elevated following two AZD1222 doses.

The CDR3 contains 17 residues. CDR1 is SNHLY, CDR2 FYNNEI, per germline. V was trimmed by 1 base and J by 0 bases, leaving 12 bases between them. Repertoires were generated with immunoSEQ multiplex PCR, while TCRdb's copy carries only in-frame clones and drops some. This table holds around 100,000 clones, over 90% found once. Comments on this clone: The antigen is not known.

This receptor was taken from an adult in good health. V is TRBV2 and J is TRBJ2-2, with a tentative D call TRBD1 (5 bases). Sequencing was performed on peripheral blood, taken on day 0 of AZD1222 vaccination. The CDR3 sequence: CASSEGGAAPNTGELFF. In nucleotides, the CDR3 is TGTGCCAGCAGTGAAGGTGGGGCAGCCCCGAACACCGGGGAGCTGTTTTTT. Combining the CDR3 with reference TRBV2 and TRBJ2-2 gives the whole variable domain EPEVTQTPSHQVTQMGQEVILRCVPISNHLYFYWYRQILGQKVEFLVSFYNNEISEKSEIFDDQFSVERPDGSNFTLKIRSTKLEDSAMYFCASSEGGAAPNTGELFFGEGSRLTVL.